This T cell receptor beta chain comes out of a study of vaccination and CD4 T cells after COVID-19. Whole-study context: Spike peptides, overlapping and drawn from SARS-CoV-2, HCoV-NL63, HCoV-OC43 and HCoV-229E, were used to stimulate cells.

Germline loops: CDR1 MNHNS, CDR2 SASEGT. V was shortened by 2 bases and J by 4 bases, with 2 bases between the two germline ends. The CDR3 is made up of 11 amino acids. In the case of this clonotype: Its antigen is currently unknown.

Overall study results and limits: Apart from involving relatively few convalescent patients, the work omitted early post-infection timepoints. Median SARS-CoV-2-reactive clonotype numbers went from 21 to 38; this increase was not significant.

As to treatment: 10-day PBMC culture with coronavirus spike peptide pools or control peptides (ViraFEST assay). An Oncomine TCR Beta short-read assay was used to sequence the DNA from cultured CD4+ T cells. TCRdb re-called the PCR reads through MiXCR, storing one row per CDR3 protein. Here the sample spans about 4,000 distinct CDR3 sequences, 17% being singletons. The genes are TRBV6-1 and TRBJ1-1; D is uncertain. The sequenced material came from CD4+ T cells from blood, cultured in vitro. The source is a human donor who had recovered from COVID-19. The CDR3 loop reads CASSERTEAFF. The DNA for the CDR3 is TGTGCCAGCAGTGAACGCACTGAAGCTTTCTTT.